This TCR beta chain was found in a study of T cell repertoires in cytomegalovirus infection. Study-wide context: Recently identified HLA-C-restricted CMV epitopes were used, and well-studied HLA-B-restricted CMV epitopes were used as well. CMV infection and matching HLA type were both indicated by public TCR beta signatures. Points from the study as a whole: There were carriers of CMV plus the relevant HLA, and cumulative public TCR beta family frequency identified them. Dominant in the ex vivo response were TCR beta clonotypes restricted by HLA-C and specific for CMV.

This clonotype has only a few counts. Antigen specificity is unknown. TCRdb re-called the reads with MiXCR, one entry per CDR3 protein. Of about 310,000 distinct CDR3 sequences in the sample, roughly 25% were seen once. Sequenced material: cultured PBMCs, taken from culture after CMV antigen stimulation. This TCR derives from a human donor in good health (CMV status not recorded). Some clones in this sample may be carry-over from other donors' samples.

The CDR3: CASAVSGPSYNEQFF. Here the CDR3 DNA reads TGTGCCAGCGCGGTGAGCGGGCCCTCCTACAATGAGCAGTTCTTC. J is TRBJ2-1 and V is TRBV28; the D gene is possibly TRBD2 (6 bases). The CDR3 length is 15 residues. Germline V lookup: CDR1 MDHEN, CDR2 SYDVKM. V lost 8 bases and J 0 bases, leaving 14 bases between the germline ends.